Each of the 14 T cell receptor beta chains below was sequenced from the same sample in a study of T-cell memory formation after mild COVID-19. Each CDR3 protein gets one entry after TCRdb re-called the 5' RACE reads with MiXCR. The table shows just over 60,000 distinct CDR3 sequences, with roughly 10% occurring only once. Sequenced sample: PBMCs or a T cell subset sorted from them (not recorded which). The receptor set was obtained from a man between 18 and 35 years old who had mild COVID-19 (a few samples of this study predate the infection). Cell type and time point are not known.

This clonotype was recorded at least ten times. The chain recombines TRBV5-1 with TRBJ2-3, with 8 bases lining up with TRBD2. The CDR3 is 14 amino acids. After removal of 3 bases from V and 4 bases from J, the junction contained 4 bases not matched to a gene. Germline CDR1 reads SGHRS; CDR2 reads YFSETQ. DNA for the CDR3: TGCGCCAGCAGCTCGATGACTAGCGCAGATACGCAGTATTTT. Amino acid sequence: CASSSMTSADTQYF.

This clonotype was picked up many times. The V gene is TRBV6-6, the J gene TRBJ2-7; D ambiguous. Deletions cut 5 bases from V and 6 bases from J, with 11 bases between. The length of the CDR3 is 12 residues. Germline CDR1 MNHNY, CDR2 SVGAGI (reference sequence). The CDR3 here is CASSGQGREQYV. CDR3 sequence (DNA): TGTGCCAGCAGTGGCCAAGGGCGCGAGCAGTACGTC.

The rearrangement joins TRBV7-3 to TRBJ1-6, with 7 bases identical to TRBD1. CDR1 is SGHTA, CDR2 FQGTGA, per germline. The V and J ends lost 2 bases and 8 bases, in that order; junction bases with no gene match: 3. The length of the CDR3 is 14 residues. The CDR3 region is CASSLVQGDSPLHF. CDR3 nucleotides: TGTGCCAGCAGCTTAGTGCAGGGGGATTCACCCCTCCACTTT.

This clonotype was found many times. The CDR3 DNA reads TGTGCCAGCAGCTTAGATTCCCCAACAGAGACCCAGTACTTC. Its translation is CASSLDSPTETQYF. The chain links TRBV11-2 to TRBJ2-5; no clear D. Between the trimmed V and J ends, which lost 0 bases and 4 bases, there was a span of 9 bases. Germline loops: CDR1 SGHAT, CDR2 FQNNGV. The length of the CDR3 is 14 residues.

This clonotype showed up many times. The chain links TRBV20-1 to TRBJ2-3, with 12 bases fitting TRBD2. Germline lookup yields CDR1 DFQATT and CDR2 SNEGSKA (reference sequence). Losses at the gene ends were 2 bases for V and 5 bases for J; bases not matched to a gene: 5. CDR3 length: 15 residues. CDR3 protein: CSARLAGGPRDTQYF. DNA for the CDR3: TGCAGTGCTAGACTAGCGGGGGGGCCAAGAGATACGCAGTATTTT.

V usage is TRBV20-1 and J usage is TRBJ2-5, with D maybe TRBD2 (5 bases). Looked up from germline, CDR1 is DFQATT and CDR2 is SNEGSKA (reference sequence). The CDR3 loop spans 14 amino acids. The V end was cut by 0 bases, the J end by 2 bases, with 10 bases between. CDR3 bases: TGCAGTGCTAGAGATGGAGCGGCTCAAGAGACCCAGTACTTC. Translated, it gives CSARDGAAQETQYF.

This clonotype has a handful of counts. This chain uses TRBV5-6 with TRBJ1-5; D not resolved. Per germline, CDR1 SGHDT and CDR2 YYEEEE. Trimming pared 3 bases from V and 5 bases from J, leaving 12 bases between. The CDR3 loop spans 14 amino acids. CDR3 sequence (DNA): TGTGCCAGCAGCTCCCGGCGGCGGGATCAGCCCCAGCATTTT. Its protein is CASSSRRRDQPQHF.

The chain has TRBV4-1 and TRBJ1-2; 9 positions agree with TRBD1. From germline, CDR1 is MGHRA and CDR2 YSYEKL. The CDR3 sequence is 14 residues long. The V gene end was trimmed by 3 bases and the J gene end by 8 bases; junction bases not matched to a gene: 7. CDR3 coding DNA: TGCGCCAGCAGCCAGCAACAGGGGGCGGGGGGCTACACCTTC. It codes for CASSQQQGAGGYTF.

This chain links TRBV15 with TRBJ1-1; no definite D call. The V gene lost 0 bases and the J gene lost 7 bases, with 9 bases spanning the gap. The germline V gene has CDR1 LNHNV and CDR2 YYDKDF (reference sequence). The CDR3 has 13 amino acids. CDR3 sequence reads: CATSRDGWDEAFF. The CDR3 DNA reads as TGTGCCACCAGCAGAGACGGGTGGGATGAAGCTTTCTTT.

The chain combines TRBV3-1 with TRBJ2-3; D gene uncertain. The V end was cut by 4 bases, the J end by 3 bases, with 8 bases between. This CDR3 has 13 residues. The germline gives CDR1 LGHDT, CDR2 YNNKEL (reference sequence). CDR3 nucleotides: TGTGCCAGCAGCCTAGTGAGGACAGATACGCAGTATTTT. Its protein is CASSLVRTDTQYF.

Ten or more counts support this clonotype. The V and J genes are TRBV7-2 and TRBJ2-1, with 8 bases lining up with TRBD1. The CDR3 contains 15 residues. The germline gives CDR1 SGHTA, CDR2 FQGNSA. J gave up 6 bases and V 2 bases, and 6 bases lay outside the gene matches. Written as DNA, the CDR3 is TGTGCCAGCAGCTTATCGGACAGGGCGAGCAATGAGCAGTTCTTC. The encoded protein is CASSLSDRASNEQFF.

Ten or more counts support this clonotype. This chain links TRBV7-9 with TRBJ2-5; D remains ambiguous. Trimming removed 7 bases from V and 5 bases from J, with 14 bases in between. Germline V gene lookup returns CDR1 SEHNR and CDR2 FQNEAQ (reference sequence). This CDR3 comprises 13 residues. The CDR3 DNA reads TGTGCCAGCATACGACTCGCCGGGGAGACCCAGTACTTC. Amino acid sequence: CASIRLAGETQYF.

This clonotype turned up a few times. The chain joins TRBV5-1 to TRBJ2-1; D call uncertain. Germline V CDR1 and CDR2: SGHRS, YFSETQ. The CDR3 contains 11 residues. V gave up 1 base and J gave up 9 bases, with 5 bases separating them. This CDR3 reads CASSLLGEQFF. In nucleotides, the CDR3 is TGCGCCAGCAGCTTGTTGGGTGAGCAGTTCTTC.

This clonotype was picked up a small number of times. The CDR3 loop reads CASTTGAGPQHF. CDR3 sequence (DNA): TGTGCCAGCACCACCGGGGCGGGGCCCCAGCATTTT. The chain employs TRBV7-9 and TRBJ1-5, with D maybe TRBD1 (5 bases). The CDR3 consists of 12 residues. Germline assignment: CDR1 SEHNR and CDR2 FQNEAQ (reference sequence). Trimming took 7 bases from V and 9 from J, leaving 13 bases between them.